The next 21 T cell receptor beta chains were all read from a single sample in a study of tumor-infiltrating lymphocytes in primary liver carcinoma. Researchers drew blood RNA from unsorted whole blood and extracted germline DNA as well. The template, 500 ng total RNA, yielded TCR beta cDNA made with a constant-region primer. ARM-PCR, slightly modified, supplied the TCR beta libraries through three nested multiplex PCR rounds. A C-beta reverse primer was combined with TRBV1-TRBV30 forward primers in the first two PCR rounds, and each round had about 10 cycles. TCRdb re-derived calls from the multiplex PCR reads in MiXCR, one entry per CDR3 protein. The sample includes about 300,000 distinct CDR3 sequences, 60% to 80% of them seen just once. Sequenced sample: peripheral blood. The source of these receptors is a man aged 35 to 55 with primary liver carcinoma and hepatitis B virus infection.

The chain is built from TRBV24-1 and TRBJ1-2; perhaps TRBD1 as D (6 bases). Germline-derived CDR1 and CDR2 are KGHDR and SFDVKD. CDR3 length: 14 residues. V lost 2 bases, J lost 2 bases, and 8 bases lay in between. The CDR3 nucleotides are TGTGCCACCAGTGATTCCCAGGGGAACTATGGCTACACCTTC. Amino acids: CATSDSQGNYGYTF.

The count of this clonotype is one. This may be a read error: a much more frequent sequence differs by one nucleotide. The genes are TRBV6-2 or TRBV6-3 and TRBJ2-7; 8 bases are a match to TRBD2. The CDR3 runs 17 residues. J lost 0 bases, V lost 7 bases, and 14 bases had no gene match. Looked up from germline, CDR1 is MNHEY and CDR2 is SVGEGT. In DNA form, the CDR3 reads TGTGCCAGCACCCAACCCCGGACTAGCAGGGACTCCTACGAGCAGTACTTC. Its protein is CASTQPRTSRDSYEQYF.

This clonotype was recorded at least ten times. This sequence joins TRBV5-6 and TRBJ2-5, with no clear D. The germline CDR1 and CDR2 sequences are SGHDT and YYEEEE. This CDR3 spans 11 amino acids. Trimming cost V 4 bases and J 2 bases, with 3 bases left between them. The CDR3 DNA follows: TGTGCCAGCAGCCGACAAGAGACCCAGTACTTC. It codes for CASSRQETQYF.

The genes are TRBV18 and TRBJ1-6; TRBD1 is a possible D gene (5 bases). The CDR3 length is 14 residues. Trimming left V 4 bases short and J 9 bases short, with 13 bases between. CDR1 KGHSH and CDR2 LQKENI come from the germline V gene. CDR3 nucleotides: TGTGCCAGCTCACTCGGACATGGCGGTTCACCCCTCCACTTT. Its protein product is CASSLGHGGSPLHF.

The table lists this clonotype with many counts. This chain uses TRBV6-6 with TRBJ2-1; tentatively, D is TRBD2 (6 bases). The CDR3 length is 15 residues. Trimming shortened V by 5 bases and J by 5 bases, and 16 bases separated the two germline ends. Germline CDR1 and CDR2: MNHNY and SVGAGI (reference sequence). The CDR3 sequence: CASSTRRARDNEQFF. CDR3 sequence (DNA): TGTGCCAGCAGTACTCGGAGGGCAAGGGACAATGAGCAGTTCTTC.

Turning to this clonotype: This may be a read error, as it is one base from a much larger clone. The chain carries TRBV12-3 or TRBV12-4 and TRBJ1-4; D is ambiguous. There are 13 residues in the CDR3. The CDR3 protein is CASSPGHNEKVFF. CDR3 in DNA: TGTGCCAGCAGTCCTGGGCATAATGAAAAAGTGTTTTTT.

For this clonotype: Germline and junction disagree at one end, which may indicate a read error. The J gene is TRBJ1-5, the V gene TRBV28; no clear D gene. Germline V gene lookup returns CDR1 MDHEN and CDR2 SYDVKM. The CDR3 covers 15 residues. CDR3 residues: CVSSLYGVDNQPQHF. The CDR3 nucleotides read TGTGTCAGCAGTTTATATGGTGTGGACAATCAGCCCCAGCATTTT.

This clonotype appeared many times. The chain recombines TRBV12-3 or TRBV12-4 with TRBJ1-5, with unresolved D. V lost 6 bases to trimming and J lost 7 bases, with 13 bases between them. This CDR3 contains 13 residues. This CDR3 is CASSPGHIQPQHF. The CDR3 nucleotides read TGTGCCAGCAGCCCCGGGCATATCCAGCCCCAGCATTTT.

This clonotype came up once. With a much larger clone just one base away, this may be a read error. The chain couples TRBV7-9 to TRBJ2-5, with D tentatively TRBD1 or TRBD2 (5 bases each). The CDR3 extends over 13 amino acids. The germline V gene encodes CDR1 SEHNR and CDR2 FQNEAQ (reference sequence). In DNA, the CDR3 is TGTGCCAGCAGCTTGGGGACCCAAGAGACCCAGTCCTTC. Protein product: CASSLGTQETQSF. Full variable domain (outside the CDR3, taken from reference TRBV7-9 and TRBJ2-5): DTGVSQNPRHKITKRGQNVTFRCDPISEHNRLYWYRQTLGQGPEFLTYFQNEAQLEKSRLLSDRFSAERPKGSFSTLEIQRTEQGDSAMYLCASSLGTQETQSFGPGTRLLVL.

The chain is built from TRBV14 and TRBJ2-2; no clear D gene. The V gene lost 3 bases and the J gene lost 4 bases, with 9 bases spanning the gap. The length of the CDR3 is 14 residues. Germline V gene lookup returns CDR1 SGHDN and CDR2 FVKESK. CDR3 protein: CASSHRIATGELFF. The CDR3 DNA is TGTGCCAGCAGCCATCGTATAGCCACCGGGGAGCTGTTTTTT.

About this clonotype itself: A much larger clone lies one base from this, so it may be a read error. This chain connects TRBV5-6 to TRBJ2-3, with 10 bases fitting TRBD2. Unmatched junction bases numbered 15, after V lost 4 bases and J lost 10 bases. CDR1 SGHDT and CDR2 YYEEEE come from the germline V gene. The CDR3 totals 16 residues. This chain's CDR3 is CASSQRWLAGADAQYF. CDR3 bases: TGTGCCAGCAGCCAGAGGTGGCTAGCGGGAGCCGATGCGCAGTATTTT.

V and J are TRBV5-1 and TRBJ2-3, with D perhaps TRBD1 or TRBD2 (5 bases each). Deletions cut 4 bases from V and 2 bases from J, with 14 bases between. This CDR3 spans 15 amino acids. Germline V gene lookup returns CDR1 SGHRS and CDR2 YFSETQ. The CDR3 bases are TGCGCCAGCAGCCTCTCGGGACCCGACACAGATACGCAGTATTTT. It specifies CASSLSGPDTDTQYF.

In regard to this clonotype: The missing conserved phenylalanine or tryptophan at the end of this CDR3 makes a read error likely. The DNA is left out, because the CDR3 cannot be placed on it with certainty; the CDR3 is given as TCRdb lists it. The rearrangement uses TRBV11-2 and TRBJ2-4; the table's D call, TRBD1, was not checked against the DNA. Per germline, CDR1 SGHAT and CDR2 FQNNGV. The CDR3 is 13 residues long, counting both termini. CDR3 residues: CASSLGQADELYI.

The gene calls are TRBV11-1 and TRBJ2-3; no reliable D call. Germline V lookup: CDR1 SGHAT, CDR2 FQDESV (reference sequence). Between the trimmed V and J ends, which lost 11 bases and 4 bases, there was a span of 19 bases. This CDR3 contains 14 residues. The CDR3 DNA sequence: TGTGCCGGTAGCTTGGAAAGGAATGCAGATACGCAGTATTTT. This codes for CAGSLERNADTQYF. The entire variable domain, with the rest obtained from reference TRBV11-1 and TRBJ2-3, is as follows: EAEVAQSPRYKITEKSQAVAFWCDPISGHATLYWYRQILGQGPELLVQFQDESVVDDSQLPKDRFSAERLKGVDSTLKIQPAELGDSAMYLCAGSLERNADTQYFGPGTRLTVL.

Turning to this clonotype: This clone may be a read error of a much larger clone one base away. The chain joins TRBV4-1 to TRBJ2-1; either TRBD1 or TRBD2 may supply D (5 bases each). The CDR3 sequence is 15 residues long. V lost 0 bases, J lost 6 bases, and 12 bases lay in between. The germline gives CDR1 MGHRA, CDR2 YSYEKL. The CDR3 loop reads CASSQDPGHANEQFF. The CDR3 nucleotides are TGCGCCAGCAGCCAAGATCCGGGGCACGCCAATGAGCAGTTCTTC.

In the case of this clonotype: Possible read error: a much larger clone is one base away. The chain combines TRBV11-2 with TRBJ1-3; weak D call: TRBD1 (5 bases). Trimming pared 6 bases from V and 2 bases from J, leaving 17 bases between. The V gene's germline CDR1 is SGHAT and CDR2 FQNNGV. The CDR3 has 16 amino acids. CDR3 region: CASSLSGGPAGNTIYF. CDR3 nucleotide sequence: TGTGCCAGCAGTTTGAGCGGGGGACCGGCTGGAAACACCATATATTTT.

This chain uses TRBV30 with TRBJ2-5; D gene ambiguous. Germline lookup yields CDR1 GTSNPN and CDR2 SVGIG (reference sequence). The CDR3 length is 11 residues. V lost 7 bases and J 4 bases, leaving 10 bases between the germline ends. The chain's CDR3 is CASEAAETQYF. In DNA, the CDR3 is TGTGCCTCTGAGGCAGCAGAGACCCAGTACTTC.

Regarding this clonotype: Being one base from a much bigger clone, this may be a read error. The J gene is TRBJ2-7, the V gene TRBV4-1; 7 nucleotides match TRBD2. Per the germline V gene, CDR1 is MGHRA and CDR2 is YSYEKL. Trimming removed 0 bases from V and 3 bases from J; junction bases left unmatched: 2. This CDR3 comprises 14 residues. CDR3 in DNA: TGCGCCAGCAGCCAAGATTCTAGCGGCTACGAGCAGTACTTC. Amino acid sequence: CASSQDSSGYEQYF.

A single count supports this clonotype. The chain employs TRBV7-8 and TRBJ2-2; D not resolved. Looked up from germline, CDR1 is SGHVS and CDR2 is FQNEAQ. The CDR3 covers 14 residues. The V and J ends lost 3 bases and 7 bases respectively, with 12 bases between them. The CDR3 DNA is TGTGCCAGCAGCTTGGGATATGGTGGCGGGGAGCTGTTTTTT. Translating it yields CASSLGYGGGELFF. Using reference TRBV7-8 and TRBJ2-2 for the parts outside the CDR3, the full variable domain is GAGVSQSPRYKVAKRGQDVALRCDPISGHVSLFWYQQALGQGPEFLTYFQNEAQLDKSGLPSDRFFAERPEGSVSTLKIQRTQQEDSAVYLCASSLGYGGGELFFGEGSRLTVL.

On this clonotype: The junction and the germline gene differ at one end; a read error may be behind it. The chain recombines TRBV7-9 with TRBJ2-1, with D unclear. The CDR3 runs 11 residues. Germline V gene lookup returns CDR1 SEHNR and CDR2 FQNEAQ (reference sequence). CDR3 DNA: TGTGCCAGCAGCTTAGATTCGAAACAGCTCTTC. As protein: CASSLDSKQLF.

On this clonotype: The junction differs from germline at one of its ends, possibly a read error. The genes are TRBV11-2 and TRBJ2-1, with a weak D call TRBD1 (6 bases). The CDR3 length is 15 residues. Germline CDR1 is SGHAT and CDR2 is FQNNGV. The CDR3 bases are TGTACCAGCAGCATCGACAGGAGCTCCTACAATGAGCAGTTCTTC. This translates into CTSSIDRSSYNEQFF.